A selection of T cell receptor beta chains follows, all from one sample in a study of blood T cells in healthy people across ages. MiXCR, run by TCRdb on the 5' RACE reads, gives a single entry per CDR3 protein. The data show about a million distinct CDR3 sequences, with 35% to 40% seen just once and approximately 14% held by the top ten. Input material: blood. Receptors were obtained from a young man in good health. Both conserved end residues are trimmed from each CDR3. Clone size, where shown, is once, few, many, or a class for clones that have expanded.

few,TRBJ2-1,TRBV6-5,ASSYVGGRSSYNEQF
once,TRBJ1-2,TRBV7-9,ASSLDVVDGYT
.,TRBJ2-1,TRBV9,ASSVRDRANEQF
.,TRBJ2-7,TRBV7-6,ASSLTRGDEQY
.,TRBJ1-2,TRBV7-2,ASSYGQTYGYT
.,TRBJ1-4,TRBV5-1,ASSSTPEKLF
few,TRBJ2-3,TRBV2,ASKAGELGQY
few,TRBJ2-1,TRBV7-9,ASSSRQEPGNEQF
.,TRBJ2-7,TRBV29-1,SVVLTGTYEQY
few,TRBJ2-4,TRBV30,AWSIGGLTKNIQY
.,TRBJ2-3,TRBV28,ASSPLRPGDTQY
many,TRBJ2-5,TRBV29-1,SVEGGTGTGYETQY
once,TRBJ2-3,TRBV20-1,SARERGPSTDTQY
.,TRBJ1-5,TRBV5-1,ASSFTGQSNQPQH
few,TRBJ2-5,TRBV4-2,ASSQAGPNFGGEQY
.,TRBJ2-1,TRBV6-6,ASSYAARNEQF
many,TRBJ2-7,TRBV14,ASGTGVYEQY
.,.,TRBV7-2,ASSLGVGINYEQY
few,TRBJ1-1,TRBV10-3,AISARTDEAF
.,TRBJ2-1,TRBV20-1,SATAGGRYNEQF
many,TRBJ2-5,TRBV6-6,ASRRDRGYDEQY
.,TRBJ2-1,TRBV19,ASSTGQTYEQF
.,TRBJ1-2,TRBV14,ASSQDEPYGYT
few,.,TRBV5-1,ASRVLTEPYEQY
few,TRBJ1-6,TRBV4-1,ASSQEPAYNSPLH
.,TRBJ1-3,TRBV5-4,ASSSSAGTPGNTVY
.,TRBJ2-3,TRBV20-1,SAWASGGVTDTQY
.,TRBJ1-1,TRBV2,ASTLTGIGVPTEAF
.,TRBJ2-1,TRBV6-2/TRBV6-3,ASSYSLGKGEQF
.,TRBJ1-1,TRBV5-4,ASNRSAGGGTEAF
.,TRBJ1-3,TRBV2,ASSTVTNTIY